This is a list of T cell receptor beta chains from one sample in a study of T cell repertoires in cytomegalovirus infection. TCRdb redid the calling of the reads with MiXCR, one entry per CDR3 protein. Of hundreds of thousands of distinct CDR3 sequences listed, roughly a third were seen once; the top ten hold around 15%. Sequenced sample: PBMCs. All receptors derive from a human donor in good health (CMV status not recorded). Some clones in this sample may be carry-over from other donors' samples. CDR3s include the opening cysteine and the closing phenylalanine or tryptophan. The order of the fields is V gene, J gene, D gene, clone size, CDR3 DNA, CDR3 protein. A D gene is named only where the DNA matches it firmly. Where a row states a size, it is once, few, many or the class of an expanded clone; other rows omit it.

V gene: TRBV7-9; J gene: TRBJ2-1; D gene: TRBD2; clone size: few; CDR3 DNA: TGTGCCAGCAGCCGAGGGGCTAGCGGGCCGGATGAGCAGTTCTTC; CDR3 protein: CASSRGASGPDEQFF
V gene: TRBV11-2; J gene: TRBJ2-1; D gene: TRBD2; clone size: NA; CDR3 DNA: TGTGCCAGCAGCCGCCTGGGACTAGCCGCGTACGGGTCCTACAATGAGCAGTTCTTC; CDR3 protein: CASSRLGLAAYGSYNEQFF
V gene: TRBV29-1; J gene: TRBJ1-1; D gene: NA; clone size: NA; CDR3 DNA: TGCAGCGTTGAGACGGGTCAGGGCACTGAAGCTTTCTTT; CDR3 protein: CSVETGQGTEAFF
V gene: TRBV19; J gene: TRBJ2-1; D gene: TRBD1; clone size: NA; CDR3 DNA: TGTGCCAGTAGGTACGACAGGGCGACCTACAATGAGCAGTTCTTC; CDR3 protein: CASRYDRATYNEQFF
V gene: TRBV7-6; J gene: TRBJ2-2; D gene: NA; clone size: few; CDR3 DNA: TGTGCCAGCAGCCCCCACAGAAACACCGGGGAGCTGTTTTTT; CDR3 protein: CASSPHRNTGELFF
V gene: TRBV19; J gene: TRBJ1-3; D gene: NA; clone size: NA; CDR3 DNA: TGCGCCAGTAGCACAGGTCGGGGTGGAAACACCATATATTTT; CDR3 protein: CASSTGRGGNTIYF
V gene: TRBV5-1; J gene: TRBJ1-6; D gene: NA; clone size: few; CDR3 DNA: TGCGCCAGCAGCTTGGGGGACATACCAAATTCACCCCTCCACTTT; CDR3 protein: CASSLGDIPNSPLHF
V gene: TRBV20-1; J gene: TRBJ2-7; D gene: TRBD1; clone size: NA; CDR3 DNA: TGCAGTGCTTCCGGGACAGAATCCTACGAGCAGTACTTC; CDR3 protein: CSASGTESYEQYF
V gene: TRBV5-6; J gene: TRBJ2-7; D gene: NA; clone size: NA; CDR3 DNA: TGTGCCAGCAGCCCAGGGGCAGGGGTCTACGAGCAGTACTTC; CDR3 protein: CASSPGAGVYEQYF
V gene: TRBV7-2; J gene: TRBJ1-1; D gene: NA; clone size: NA; CDR3 DNA: TGTGCCAGCAGCTTACGAGCGGGTACAGTCACTGAAGCTTTCTTT; CDR3 protein: CASSLRAGTVTEAFF
V gene: TRBV11-2; J gene: TRBJ1-1; D gene: NA; clone size: NA; CDR3 DNA: TGTGCCAGCAGCTCCGGCGCAGGTGGGACTGAAGCTTTCTTT; CDR3 protein: CASSSGAGGTEAFF
V gene: TRBV29-1; J gene: TRBJ2-5; D gene: NA; clone size: NA; CDR3 DNA: TGCAGCGTAACTAGTCCCGAGACCCAGTACTTC; CDR3 protein: CSVTSPETQYF
V gene: TRBV2; J gene: TRBJ1-3; D gene: NA; clone size: NA; CDR3 DNA: TGTGCCAGCAGTGCGGGACCTGGGAGAGGGACTGGAAACACCATATATTTT; CDR3 protein: CASSAGPGRGTGNTIYF
V gene: TRBV7-9; J gene: TRBJ1-6; D gene: NA; clone size: NA; CDR3 DNA: TGTGCCAGCCAGAACCGGGGTACTGGGTCACCCCTCCACTTT; CDR3 protein: CASQNRGTGSPLHF
V gene: TRBV7-6; J gene: TRBJ1-2; D gene: TRBD1; clone size: few; CDR3 DNA: TGTGCCAGCAGCCCCGGAACGGACAGGGCCTACACCTTC; CDR3 protein: CASSPGTDRAYTF
V gene: TRBV6-5; J gene: TRBJ2-1; D gene: TRBD2; clone size: few; CDR3 DNA: TGTGCCAGCAGAGTAACTACAAGCGGGGTATCCTACAATGAGCAGTTCTTC; CDR3 protein: CASRVTTSGVSYNEQFF
V gene: TRBV14; J gene: TRBJ1-1; D gene: NA; clone size: NA; CDR3 DNA: TGTGCCAGCAGCCAAGAGCCAGTTCGGACTGAAGCTTTCTTT; CDR3 protein: CASSQEPVRTEAFF
V gene: TRBV20-1; J gene: TRBJ2-5; D gene: TRBD1; clone size: NA; CDR3 DNA: TGCAGTGCTGTACAGGGGGCCTCAGAGACCCAGTACTTC; CDR3 protein: CSAVQGASETQYF
V gene: TRBV6-2/TRBV6-3; J gene: TRBJ2-4; D gene: NA; clone size: NA; CDR3 DNA: TGTGCCATCTCTCCCCCGACCGGGGGGCTAGCCAAAAACATTCAGTACTTC; CDR3 protein: CAISPPTGGLAKNIQYF
V gene: TRBV20-1; J gene: TRBJ1-5; D gene: NA; clone size: NA; CDR3 DNA: TGCAGTGCTAGAGATTTAGGGGCCCCCGGGGGACCCCAGCATTTT; CDR3 protein: CSARDLGAPGGPQHF
V gene: TRBV7-9; J gene: TRBJ2-3; D gene: NA; clone size: many; CDR3 DNA: TGTGCCAGCAGCTCCTACAGGGTCGAAGATACGCAGTATTTT; CDR3 protein: CASSSYRVEDTQYF
V gene: TRBV29-1; J gene: TRBJ2-2; D gene: NA; clone size: NA; CDR3 DNA: TGCAGCGTTCAGACCTACCAGAACACCGGGGAGCTGTTTTTT; CDR3 protein: CSVQTYQNTGELFF
V gene: TRBV7-2; J gene: TRBJ2-1; D gene: TRBD2; clone size: many; CDR3 DNA: TGTGCCAGCAGCTTGGGACTAGCGTACAATGAGCAGTTCTTC; CDR3 protein: CASSLGLAYNEQFF
V gene: TRBV7-6; J gene: TRBJ2-7; D gene: NA; clone size: NA; CDR3 DNA: TGTGCCAGCAGCTTAGAAGGAGGGACCATCTACGAGCAGTACTTC; CDR3 protein: CASSLEGGTIYEQYF
V gene: TRBV25-1; J gene: TRBJ2-7; D gene: NA; clone size: NA; CDR3 DNA: TGTGCCAGCAGTGAAAGCGGCGGGACGTCCTACGAGCAGTACTTC; CDR3 protein: CASSESGGTSYEQYF
V gene: TRBV7-8; J gene: TRBJ2-5; D gene: TRBD2; clone size: many; CDR3 DNA: TGTGCCAGCAGCCTGCGACTAGCACAAGAGACCCAGTACTTC; CDR3 protein: CASSLRLAQETQYF
V gene: TRBV19; J gene: TRBJ1-4; D gene: NA; clone size: few; CDR3 DNA: TGTGCCAGTTCCGGGGGAGGAACTAATGAAAAACTGTTTTTT; CDR3 protein: CASSGGGTNEKLFF
V gene: TRBV12-3/TRBV12-4; J gene: TRBJ1-1; D gene: NA; clone size: few; CDR3 DNA: TGTGCCAGCAGGGGGCGGATGAACACTGAAGCTTTCTTT; CDR3 protein: CASRGRMNTEAFF
V gene: TRBV7-2; J gene: TRBJ1-4; D gene: NA; clone size: many; CDR3 DNA: TGTGCCAGCAGCTTAGCGTCCTCCGACCGGGATGAAAAACTGTTTTTT; CDR3 protein: CASSLASSDRDEKLFF
V gene: TRBV6-1; J gene: TRBJ2-7; D gene: NA; clone size: NA; CDR3 DNA: TGTGCCAGCAGTGAAGCGGGGCCCTATCCTAACTTC; CDR3 protein: CASSEAGPYPNF
V gene: TRBV7-8; J gene: TRBJ2-7; D gene: NA; clone size: NA; CDR3 DNA: TGTGCCAGCAGCCGCGGGGGCGGGGGCTCCTACGAGCAGTCCTTC; CDR3 protein: CASSRGGGGSYEQSF
V gene: TRBV27; J gene: TRBJ2-7; D gene: NA; clone size: NA; CDR3 DNA: TGTGCCAGCAGTTTATCGGCCGGGTTAGGGCAGTACTTC; CDR3 protein: CASSLSAGLGQYF
V gene: TRBV15; J gene: TRBJ2-2; D gene: NA; clone size: NA; CDR3 DNA: TGTGCCACCAGCAGAGATCGGGGACGAGGGGCCACCGGGGAGCTGTTTTTT; CDR3 protein: CATSRDRGRGATGELFF
V gene: TRBV6-2/TRBV6-3; J gene: TRBJ2-5; D gene: TRBD1; clone size: NA; CDR3 DNA: TGTGCCAGCAGTTACTCCACCCGGGACAGCGTTTTGTTTCCCCAAGAGACCCAGTACTTC; CDR3 protein: CASSYSTRDSVLFPQETQYF
V gene: TRBV19; J gene: TRBJ2-3; D gene: NA; clone size: NA; CDR3 DNA: TGTGCCAGTAGTAAAGGCCCCCGGGGAGGGGGGGCGGCAGATACGCAGTATTTT; CDR3 protein: CASSKGPRGGGAADTQYF
V gene: TRBV7-9; J gene: TRBJ2-1; D gene: NA; clone size: many; CDR3 DNA: TGTGCCAGCAGCGACACTGGAGGCAATGAGCAGTTCTTC; CDR3 protein: CASSDTGGNEQFF
V gene: TRBV7-3; J gene: TRBJ2-2; D gene: NA; clone size: many; CDR3 DNA: TGTGCCAGCAGCTTACGCCCTGCCGGGGAGCTGTTTTTT; CDR3 protein: CASSLRPAGELFF
V gene: TRBV12-5; J gene: TRBJ1-1; D gene: NA; clone size: NA; CDR3 DNA: TGTGCTAGTGGTTTGGTACAGTCGGTACAGGGCTATTTGAACACTGAAGCTTTCTTT; CDR3 protein: CASGLVQSVQGYLNTEAFF
V gene: TRBV6-5; J gene: TRBJ1-2; D gene: NA; clone size: NA; CDR3 DNA: TGTGCCAGCAGGCGGGACGGACGCTATGGCTACACCTTC; CDR3 protein: CASRRDGRYGYTF
V gene: TRBV12-3/TRBV12-4; J gene: TRBJ2-7; D gene: NA; clone size: NA; CDR3 DNA: TGTGCCAGCAGTTTAGTCTCGGGCTACGAGCAGTACTTC; CDR3 protein: CASSLVSGYEQYF
V gene: TRBV19; J gene: TRBJ2-5; D gene: TRBD2; clone size: NA; CDR3 DNA: TGTGCCAGTGCCCTGACTAGCGGGGGGCGGACCCAGTACTTC; CDR3 protein: CASALTSGGRTQYF
V gene: TRBV7-2; J gene: TRBJ2-1; D gene: TRBD2; clone size: many; CDR3 DNA: TGTGCCAGCAGCAGAAGCGGGGGGGCGGGCAATGAGCAGTTCTTC; CDR3 protein: CASSRSGGAGNEQFF
V gene: TRBV7-3; J gene: TRBJ1-2; D gene: NA; clone size: few; CDR3 DNA: TGTGCCACCCATCCGGGGTCCATCCAAGGCTACACCTTC; CDR3 protein: CATHPGSIQGYTF
V gene: TRBV4-2; J gene: TRBJ1-4; D gene: TRBD1; clone size: few; CDR3 DNA: TGTGCCAGCAGCCCGGCAGGGGGAAACGAAAAACTGTTTTTT; CDR3 protein: CASSPAGGNEKLFF
V gene: TRBV7-2; J gene: TRBJ2-3; D gene: NA; clone size: many; CDR3 DNA: TGTGCCAGCAGCCTTTCCCTCGCAGATACGCAGTATTTT; CDR3 protein: CASSLSLADTQYF
V gene: TRBV4-2; J gene: TRBJ1-1; D gene: NA; clone size: NA; CDR3 DNA: TGTGCCAGCAGCCATCCACAGGGGAACACTGAAGCTTTCTTT; CDR3 protein: CASSHPQGNTEAFF
V gene: TRBV7-7; J gene: TRBJ2-5; D gene: TRBD2; clone size: few; CDR3 DNA: TGTGCTAGCAGCCCCGGGGGGGCCGGGGGTGAGACCCAGTACTTC; CDR3 protein: CASSPGGAGGETQYF